This record looks at one T cell receptor (beta chain) sequence and its context. The antigen is unknown. Systemic immunosuppression or autoimmune disease history was grounds to exclude patients. V lost 1 base and J lost 6, with 16 bases in between. The CDR3 has 15 amino acids. Looked up from germline, CDR1 is SEHNR and CDR2 is FQNEAQ (reference sequence). Using immunoSEQ multiplex PCR, the repertoire was profiled, and TCRdb retains in-frame clones only, with some absent. The sample has about 58,000 clones; 70% to 90% are singletons. The sample originates from a study of OX40 agonist ivuxolimab in advanced cancers. Across the study: Cohort: about 80% men, mean age around 61, aged about 23 to 80.

Points from the study as a whole: In the expanded peripheral T cells, antigen specificity was never determined.

The receptor's source is an adult with an advanced solid tumor such as melanoma, head and neck, liver or kidney cancer. The chain employs TRBV7-9 and TRBJ2-7; D tentatively reads TRBD1 or TRBD2 (5 bases each). The specimen comprised CD4+ or CD8+ T cells sorted from blood, sampled in a trial of the OX40 agonist ivuxolimab. CDR3 bases: TGTGCCAGCAGCTTAGGGGACGGATCCTTTAGCGAGCAGTACGTC. Translated, it gives CASSLGDGSFSEQYV.